These 28 T cell receptor beta chains came from one sample sequenced in a study of blood T cell repertoires in COVID-19. Produced via immunoSEQ multiplex PCR; TCRdb's table is partial and in-frame only. Of some 290,000 clones in the sample, 80% to 85% were seen once. Specimen: peripheral blood. The receptors derive from a woman in her fifties or sixties with active or convalescent COVID-19.

The J gene is TRBJ1-2, the V gene TRBV6-5, with 8 bases lining up with TRBD1. The CDR3 is 15 residues long. Germline trimming cut 5 bases from V and 4 bases from J; bases unmatched to any gene: 9. Germline CDR1 reads MNHEY; CDR2 reads SVGAGI. CDR3 sequence reads: CASSPGQAYGYGYTF. The CDR3 region has the DNA TGTGCCAGCAGTCCGGGACAGGCCTACGGCTATGGCTACACCTTC.

The chain is built from TRBV24-1 and TRBJ2-3; 9 bases match TRBD1. Germline V gene sequence: CDR1 KGHDR, CDR2 SFDVKD. V shed 2 bases and J 4 bases; nucleotides not matched to a gene: 3. This CDR3 comprises 15 residues. The CDR3 loop reads CATSDSGQGADTQYF. The CDR3 coding sequence is TGTGCCACCAGTGATTCGGGACAGGGCGCAGATACGCAGTATTTT.

The rearrangement uses TRBV7-9 and TRBJ2-7; 7 bases are a match to TRBD1. From germline, CDR1 is SEHNR and CDR2 FQNEAQ (reference sequence). The J segment lost 2 bases and the V segment lost 3 bases, leaving 4 bases of the junction unmatched. The CDR3 covers 14 residues. The DNA for the CDR3 is TGTGCCAGCAGCTTGGGGACAGTACCCTACGAGCAGTACTTC. Protein product: CASSLGTVPYEQYF.

The rearrangement uses TRBV30 and TRBJ1-3; D unclear. Trimming removed 2 bases at V and 4 bases at J, with 12 bases between. CDR3 length: 14 amino acids. Germline lookup yields CDR1 GTSNPN and CDR2 SVGIG (reference sequence). The CDR3 DNA reads as TGTGCCTGGAGTCAGATAACTAGGGGAAACACCATATATTTT. It translates to CAWSQITRGNTIYF.

J is TRBJ1-5 and V is TRBV19; D remains ambiguous. This CDR3 contains 15 residues. V was pared by 3 bases and J by 0 bases, with 9 bases between. Germline CDR1 reads LNHDA; CDR2 reads SQIVND (reference sequence). Written as DNA, the CDR3 is TGTGCCAGTAGTATGGGGAGCCCTAGCAATCAGCCCCAGCATTTT. As protein: CASSMGSPSNQPQHF.

This clone has a single count. The CDR3 region is CASSLAGKPRWRSNQPQHF. As DNA, the CDR3 is TGTGCCAGCAGCTTAGCGGGTAAGCCCAGGTGGAGGAGCAATCAGCCCCAGCATTTT. This chain uses TRBV11-1 with TRBJ1-5; the D is unclear. The V end lost 0 bases, the J end lost 1 base, and 19 bases lay between the germline ends. Germline V gene sequence: CDR1 SGHAT, CDR2 FQDESV (reference sequence). The CDR3 is made up of 19 amino acids.

The CDR3 DNA is TGTGCCAGTAGTTCCTGGACAGGACGCCTCTCTGGAAACACCATATATTTT. This codes for CASSSWTGRLSGNTIYF. The V gene is TRBV19, the J gene TRBJ1-3; 7 bases are shared with TRBD1. With 5 bases clipped from V and 0 bases from J, the junction kept 10 bases outside the gene matches. CDR1 and CDR2 (germline): LNHDA, SQIVND (reference sequence). CDR3 size: 17 residues.

The chain recombines TRBV5-4 with TRBJ1-4; D unresolved. Germline V lookup: CDR1 SGHNT, CDR2 YYREEE (reference sequence). The CDR3 spans 14 residues. V lost 0 bases and J lost 5, with 8 bases in between. CDR3 residues: CASSLGQSNEKLFF. CDR3 in DNA: TGTGCCAGCAGCTTGGGGCAGTCGAATGAAAAACTGTTTTTT.

The chain has TRBV15 and TRBJ2-7; D gene unclear. Trimming stripped 0 bases from V and 5 bases from J, with 11 bases between. The CDR3 loop spans 14 amino acids. CDR1 and CDR2 (germline): LNHNV, YYDKDF (reference sequence). The CDR3 sequence is CATSREFVAHEQYF. The CDR3 nucleotides are TGTGCCACCAGCAGAGAGTTCGTAGCCCACGAGCAGTACTTC. Variable domain in full (rest from reference TRBV15 and TRBJ2-7): DAMVIQNPRYQVTQFGKPVTLSCSQTLNHNVMYWYQQKSSQAPKLLFHYYDKDFNNEADTPDNFQSRRPNTSFCFLDIRSPGLGDTAMYLCATSREFVAHEQYFGPGTRLTVT.

This rearrangement joins TRBV4-1 to TRBJ2-3, with 9 nucleotides matching TRBD2. Trimming took 1 base from V and 6 from J; bases not matched to a gene: 5. CDR3 length: 15 residues. Per the germline V gene, CDR1 is MGHRA and CDR2 is YSYEKL. CDR3 region: CASSQVGSGGDTQYF. The DNA of the CDR3 is TGCGCCAGCAGCCAAGTTGGTAGCGGGGGTGATACGCAGTATTTT.

This clone appeared many times. V usage is TRBV4-2 and J usage is TRBJ2-7, with D maybe TRBD1 (5 bases). V lost 0 bases to trimming and J lost 4 bases, with 28 bases between them. Germline-derived CDR1 and CDR2 are LGHNA and YNFKEQ. The CDR3 is 20 residues long. The CDR3 spells CASSQDGPRLTGLYEYEQYF. CDR3 bases: TGTGCCAGCAGCCAAGATGGCCCCCGATTAACAGGCCTCTATGAGTACGAGCAGTACTTC.

The chain carries TRBV5-5 and TRBJ1-2; the match to TRBD1 covers 11 bases. Per germline, CDR1 SGHKS and CDR2 YYEKEE (reference sequence). Trimming removed 1 base from V and 5 bases from J; junction bases left unmatched: 4. This CDR3 has 15 amino acids. For the CDR3, the DNA is TGTGCCAGCAGCTTGTTAGGACAGGGGGCGTATGGCTACACCTTC. Translating gives CASSLLGQGAYGYTF.

This rearrangement joins TRBV12-3 or TRBV12-4 to TRBJ1-2; D is perhaps TRBD1 (5 bases). Trimming cost V 8 bases and J 5 bases, with 15 bases left between them. CDR3 length: 13 amino acids. CDR3 DNA sequence: TGTGCCAGCGGCTCGGACAACGAATATGGCTACACCTTC. Its translation is CASGSDNEYGYTF.

This sequence joins TRBV6-5 and TRBJ2-7; 10 bases agree with TRBD1. The V gene end was trimmed by 7 bases and the J gene end by 6 bases; junction bases not matched to a gene: 6. Per germline, CDR1 MNHEY and CDR2 SVGAGI. The CDR3 is 13 residues long. CDR3 protein: CASTRQGAGEQYF. In DNA, the CDR3 is TGTGCCAGCACTAGACAGGGGGCGGGCGAGCAGTACTTC.

V gene TRBV7-3 combines with J gene TRBJ2-1; TRBD1 is a possible D gene (5 bases). Germline-derived CDR1 and CDR2 are SGHTA and FQGTGA. V lost 5 bases and J lost 9, with 14 bases in between. This CDR3 comprises 13 residues. CDR3 loop: CASSQSRASEQFF. The CDR3 DNA follows: TGTGCCAGCAGCCAGTCCAGGGCGTCTGAGCAGTTCTTC.

This chain uses TRBV15 with TRBJ1-4; 9 positions agree with TRBD1. V lost 3 bases, J lost 1 base, and 3 bases stayed unmatched. Germline CDR1 and CDR2: LNHNV and YYDKDF (reference sequence). This CDR3 is built from 16 residues. The CDR3 sequence is CATSRSDRGTNEKLFF. The CDR3, as DNA: TGTGCCACCAGCAGGTCGGACAGGGGAACTAATGAAAAACTGTTTTTT.

V usage is TRBV18 and J usage is TRBJ2-7; 7 bases match TRBD1. The trim removed 1 base at V and 3 bases at J, leaving 9 bases unmatched. Germline assignment: CDR1 KGHSH and CDR2 LQKENI. The CDR3 runs to 16 residues. In DNA form, the CDR3 reads TGTGCCAGCTCACCACGAACGTCGGGACAGATCTACGAGCAGTACTTC. Its protein is CASSPRTSGQIYEQYF.

This chain links TRBV5-1 with TRBJ1-1; D call uncertain. This CDR3 region has 14 residues. Germline lookup yields CDR1 SGHRS and CDR2 YFSETQ. The germline V and J ends were trimmed by 0 bases and 7 bases, with 13 bases remaining between them. The CDR3 DNA follows: TGCGCCAGCAGCTTGGCCGCAGCTAGCCTTGAAGCTTTCTTT. It is translated as CASSLAAASLEAFF.

This clone was found a few times. V and J are TRBV5-1 and TRBJ1-3; tentative D call: TRBD1 (5 bases). CDR1 and CDR2 from the germline V gene are SGHRS and YFSETQ. V lost 0 bases and J lost 3, with 10 bases in between. The CDR3 loop spans 15 amino acids. The CDR3 sequence: CASSLAGTNGNTIYF. CDR3 in DNA: TGCGCCAGCAGCTTGGCTGGGACTAATGGAAACACCATATATTTT.

The chain has TRBV5-6 and TRBJ2-7; maybe TRBD1 (5 bases). The CDR3 contains 11 residues. Germline V gene sequence: CDR1 SGHDT, CDR2 YYEEEE. V dropped 4 bases and J dropped 4 bases, with 6 bases sitting between them. The CDR3 sequence: CASSRGYEQYF. DNA for the CDR3: TGTGCCAGCAGCAGGGGTTACGAGCAGTACTTC.

This rearrangement joins TRBV5-1 to TRBJ1-1; D not resolved. Per germline, CDR1 SGHRS and CDR2 YFSETQ. This CDR3 spans 13 amino acids. Trimming cost V 0 bases and J 7 bases, with 10 bases left between them. CDR3 DNA: TGCGCCAGCAGCTTGGCCCGGAGCCTTGAAGCTTTCTTT. It codes for CASSLARSLEAFF.

This clone has only one observation. This chain connects TRBV5-3 to TRBJ1-4; 7 bases agree with TRBD1. TRBV5-3 belongs to the ORF category, with a function that is uncertain. The CDR3 spans 19 residues. V trimming: 2 bases; J trimming: 1 base; junction bases outside the gene matches: 14. DNA for the CDR3: TGTGCCAGAAGCTTACCGAGGAGGGGGCGAGGGGAAACTAATGAAAAACTGTTTTTT. It encodes CARSLPRRGRGETNEKLFF.

This chain connects TRBV7-8 to TRBJ1-2, with no clear D. The germline V gene encodes CDR1 SGHVS and CDR2 FQNEAQ. With 1 base removed from V and 9 bases from J, the gap between germline ends came to 15 bases. The CDR3 spans 14 residues. CDR3 amino acids: CASSLVRWASSYTF. The CDR3 nucleotides read TGTGCCAGCAGCTTAGTGCGCTGGGCGAGCAGCTACACCTTC.

The rearrangement joins TRBV7-9 to TRBJ1-2, with D possibly TRBD1 on 6 matching bases. Germline V gene lookup returns CDR1 SEHNR and CDR2 FQNEAQ (reference sequence). The CDR3 covers 13 residues. The ends were cut back, 5 bases at V and 4 bases at J, with 11 bases in the middle. The CDR3 reads CASSQQGSYGYTF. The CDR3 nucleotides read TGTGCCAGCAGCCAACAGGGTTCCTATGGCTACACCTTC.

The rearrangement links TRBV7-2 to TRBJ2-5; D uncertain. V gave up 2 bases and J gave up 5 bases, with 15 bases separating them. Germline CDR1 and CDR2: SGHTA and FQGNSA. This CDR3 is built from 15 residues. DNA of the CDR3: TGTGCCAGCAGCTTAAATGGGCAGGTACGCGAGACCCAGTACTTC. As protein: CASSLNGQVRETQYF.

The table lists this clone with a count of one. This rearrangement joins TRBV12-2 to TRBJ2-3; the table's D call, TRBD2, was not checked against the DNA. TRBV12-2 is annotated as a pseudogene. This CDR3 spans 16 amino acids. DNA of the CDR3: TGTGCAAGTCGCTTCCCTAGCGGGGGGGCGAAAGATACGCAGTATTTT. This gives the protein CASRFPSGGAKDTQYF.

The V call is TRBV4-3, the J call TRBJ2-7, with TRBD1 matching over 10 bases. The V gene's germline CDR1 is LGHNA and CDR2 YSLEER. This CDR3 has 15 residues. V was pared by 3 bases and J by 3 bases, with 5 bases of the junction left unmatched. This chain's CDR3 is CASSQIDRGRYEQYF. The CDR3 coding sequence is TGCGCCAGCAGCCAGATCGACAGGGGGCGCTACGAGCAGTACTTC.

DNA of the CDR3: TGTGCCAGCAGTTTCGAGCGCGAACCGCGATACGAGCAGTACTTC. It specifies CASSFEREPRYEQYF. The chain is built from TRBV3-1 (or the pseudogene TRBV3-2) and TRBJ2-7; no clear D gene. The CDR3 runs 15 residues. V was shortened by 6 bases and J by 4 bases, with 19 bases between the two germline ends. Germline-derived CDR1 and CDR2 are LGHDT and YNNKEL (reference sequence).